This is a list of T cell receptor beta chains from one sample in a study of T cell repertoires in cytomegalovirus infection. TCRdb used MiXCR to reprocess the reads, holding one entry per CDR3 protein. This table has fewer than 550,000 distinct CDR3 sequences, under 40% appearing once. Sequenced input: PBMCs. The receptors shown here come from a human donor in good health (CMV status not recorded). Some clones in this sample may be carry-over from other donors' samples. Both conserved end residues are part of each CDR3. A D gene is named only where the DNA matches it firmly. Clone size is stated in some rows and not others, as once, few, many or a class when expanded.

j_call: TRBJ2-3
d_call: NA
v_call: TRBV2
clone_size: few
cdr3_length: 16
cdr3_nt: TGTGCCAGCAGTGAAGCGACGGCCTCTAGCACAGATACGCAGTATTTT
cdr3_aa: CASSEATASSTDTQYF

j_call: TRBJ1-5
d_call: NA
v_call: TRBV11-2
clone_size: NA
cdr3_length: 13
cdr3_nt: TGTGCCAGCAGCCTGGACAGCCGTCAGCCCCAGCATTTT
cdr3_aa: CASSLDSRQPQHF

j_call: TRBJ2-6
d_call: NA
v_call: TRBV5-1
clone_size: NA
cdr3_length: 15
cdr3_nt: TGCGCCAGCAGAGAGCGACCCTCTGGGGCCAACGTCCTGACTTTC
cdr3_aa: CASRERPSGANVLTF

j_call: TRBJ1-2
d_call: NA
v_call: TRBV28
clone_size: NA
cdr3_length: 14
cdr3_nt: TGTGCCAGCAGTCCACTCAGGGCGGACTATGGCTACACCTTC
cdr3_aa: CASSPLRADYGYTF

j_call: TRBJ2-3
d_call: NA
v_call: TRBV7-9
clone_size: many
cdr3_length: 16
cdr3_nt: TGTGCCAGCAGCCCCCGGCTACCATCTAGCACAGATACGCAGTATTTT
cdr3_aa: CASSPRLPSSTDTQYF

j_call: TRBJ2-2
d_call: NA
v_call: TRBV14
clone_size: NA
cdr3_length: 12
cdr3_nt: TGTGCCAGCAGCCAAGTGACCGGGGAGCTGTTTTTT
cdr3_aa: CASSQVTGELFF

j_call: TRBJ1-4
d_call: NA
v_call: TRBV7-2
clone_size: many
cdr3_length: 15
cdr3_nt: TGTGCCAGCAGCTTATCCGGGGCATCTAATGAAAAACTGTTTTTT
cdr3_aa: CASSLSGASNEKLFF

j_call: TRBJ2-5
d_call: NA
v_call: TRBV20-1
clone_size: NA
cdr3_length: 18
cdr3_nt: TGCAGTGCTAGAGATCCGGTCCTGACTAGGCGTAACCAAGAGACCCAGTACTTC
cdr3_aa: CSARDPVLTRRNQETQYF

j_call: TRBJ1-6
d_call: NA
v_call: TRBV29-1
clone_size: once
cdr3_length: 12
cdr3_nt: TGCAGCGTCCGGGACCCAAATTCACCCCTCCACTTT
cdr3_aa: CSVRDPNSPLHF

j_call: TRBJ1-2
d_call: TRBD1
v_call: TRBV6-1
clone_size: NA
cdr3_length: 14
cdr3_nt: TGTGCCAGCAGAGACCGGGACAGGGATTATGGCTACACCTTC
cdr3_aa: CASRDRDRDYGYTF

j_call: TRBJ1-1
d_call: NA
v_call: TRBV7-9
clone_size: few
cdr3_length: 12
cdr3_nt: TGTGCCAGCAGGAGGGAGAACACTGAAGCTTTCTTT
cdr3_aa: CASRRENTEAFF

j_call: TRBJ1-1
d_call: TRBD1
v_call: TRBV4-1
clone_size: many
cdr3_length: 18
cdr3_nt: TGCGCCAGCAGCCAAGTCGGCGGATCGGGACAGGCGAACACTGAAGCTTTCTTT
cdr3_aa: CASSQVGGSGQANTEAFF

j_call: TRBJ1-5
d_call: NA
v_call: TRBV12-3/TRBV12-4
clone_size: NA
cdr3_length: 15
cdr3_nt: TGTGCCAGCAGTTTTGCAGATTATAGCAATCAGCCCCAGCATTTT
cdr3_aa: CASSFADYSNQPQHF

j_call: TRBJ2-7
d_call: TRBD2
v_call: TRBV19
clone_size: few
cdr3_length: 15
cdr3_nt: TGTGCCAGTAGCAAAACCCGGGGGGGCCGGGACGAGCAGTACTTC
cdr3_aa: CASSKTRGGRDEQYF

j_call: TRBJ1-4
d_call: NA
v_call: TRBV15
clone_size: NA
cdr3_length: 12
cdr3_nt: TGTGCCACCAAGAATTTCGTTGAAAAACTGTTTTTT
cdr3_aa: CATKNFVEKLFF

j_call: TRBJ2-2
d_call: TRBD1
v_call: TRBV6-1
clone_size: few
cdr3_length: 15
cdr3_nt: TGTGCCAGCAGTCCGCTACAGGGGGCCCCCGGGGAGCTGTTTTTT
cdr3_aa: CASSPLQGAPGELFF

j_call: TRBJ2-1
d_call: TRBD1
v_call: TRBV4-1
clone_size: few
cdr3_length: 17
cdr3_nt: TGCGCCAGCAGCCAACTGAGCCCCCGGGACAGGGGTTGGGAGCAGTTCTTC
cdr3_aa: CASSQLSPRDRGWEQFF

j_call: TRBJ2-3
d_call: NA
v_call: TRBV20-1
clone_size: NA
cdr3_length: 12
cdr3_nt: TGCAGTGCTAGGGGCCGCACAGATACGCAGTATTTT
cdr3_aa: CSARGRTDTQYF

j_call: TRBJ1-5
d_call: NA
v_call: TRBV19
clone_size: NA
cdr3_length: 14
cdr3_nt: TGTGCCAGAAAAGAGACAGGAGGAAATCAGCCCCAGCATTTT
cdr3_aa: CARKETGGNQPQHF

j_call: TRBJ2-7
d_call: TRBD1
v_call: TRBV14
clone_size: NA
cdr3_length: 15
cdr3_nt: TGTGCCAGCAGCGCCCGGGACAGGCTCTCCTACGAGCAGTACTTC
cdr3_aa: CASSARDRLSYEQYF

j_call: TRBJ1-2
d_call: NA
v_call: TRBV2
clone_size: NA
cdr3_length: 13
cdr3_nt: TGTGCCAGCAGTGAAGTGGCCACGCAAGGCTACACCTTC
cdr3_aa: CASSEVATQGYTF

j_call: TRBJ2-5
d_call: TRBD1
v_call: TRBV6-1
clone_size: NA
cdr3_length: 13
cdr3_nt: TGTGCCAGTCTAAGGACAGGGCAAGAGACCCAGTACTTC
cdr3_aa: CASLRTGQETQYF

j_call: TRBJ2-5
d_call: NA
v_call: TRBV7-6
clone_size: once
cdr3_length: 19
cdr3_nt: TGTGCCAGCAGCTTATGGGGGGAAACAGGGACTGCGGGAAAAGAGACCCAGTACTTC
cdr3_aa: CASSLWGETGTAGKETQYF

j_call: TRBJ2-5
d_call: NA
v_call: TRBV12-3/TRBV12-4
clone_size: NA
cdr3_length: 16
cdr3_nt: TGTGCCAGCAGAGATAGGGGGTCCCGAGCCCAAGAGACCCAGTACTTC
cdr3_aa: CASRDRGSRAQETQYF

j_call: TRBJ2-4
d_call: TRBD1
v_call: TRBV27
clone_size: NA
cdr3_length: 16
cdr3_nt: TGTGCCAGCAGTCCCCGGACAGGGTACGCCAAAAACATTCAGTACTTC
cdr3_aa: CASSPRTGYAKNIQYF

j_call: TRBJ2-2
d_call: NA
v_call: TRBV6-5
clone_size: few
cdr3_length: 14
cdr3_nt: TGTGCCAGCACCAAGCTAGGTTTTACCGGGGAGCTGTTTTTT
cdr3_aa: CASTKLGFTGELFF

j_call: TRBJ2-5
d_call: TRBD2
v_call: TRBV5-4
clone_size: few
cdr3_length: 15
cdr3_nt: TGTGCCAGCGAAAGACGGGGGGGCCGGGAAGAGACCCAGTACTTC
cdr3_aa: CASERRGGREETQYF

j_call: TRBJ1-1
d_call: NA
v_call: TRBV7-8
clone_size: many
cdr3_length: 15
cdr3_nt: TGTGCCAGCAGCTCCAAAACAGGGATGAACACTGAAGCTTTCTTT
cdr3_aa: CASSSKTGMNTEAFF

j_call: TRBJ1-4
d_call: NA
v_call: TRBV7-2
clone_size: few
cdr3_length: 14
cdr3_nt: TGTGCCAGCAGCTTCCAGGGGATTAATGAAAAACTGTTTTTT
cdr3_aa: CASSFQGINEKLFF

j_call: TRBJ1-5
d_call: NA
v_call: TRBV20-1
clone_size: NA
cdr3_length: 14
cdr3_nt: TGCAGTGCCCCACGATCCCCGGGGAATCAGCCCCAGCATTTT
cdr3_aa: CSAPRSPGNQPQHF

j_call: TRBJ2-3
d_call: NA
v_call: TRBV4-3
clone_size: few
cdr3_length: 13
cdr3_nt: TGCGCCAGCAGCCCGGTACTCTACGATACGCAGTATTTT
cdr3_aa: CASSPVLYDTQYF

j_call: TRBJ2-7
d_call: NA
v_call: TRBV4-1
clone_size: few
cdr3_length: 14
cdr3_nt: TGCGCCAGCAGCCAAGCTTGGAGGGGGAACGAGCAGTACTTC
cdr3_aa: CASSQAWRGNEQYF

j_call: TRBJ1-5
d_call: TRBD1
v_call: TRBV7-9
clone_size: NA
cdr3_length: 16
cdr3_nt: TGTGCCAGCAGCTTCCTTAACTGGGACAGGGTTCAGCCCCAGCATTTT
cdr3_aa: CASSFLNWDRVQPQHF

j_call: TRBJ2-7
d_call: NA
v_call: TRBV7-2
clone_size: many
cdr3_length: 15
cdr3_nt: TGTGCCAGCGCTTCCACGGGCTCCCTCTCCTACGAGCAGTACTTC
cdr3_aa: CASASTGSLSYEQYF

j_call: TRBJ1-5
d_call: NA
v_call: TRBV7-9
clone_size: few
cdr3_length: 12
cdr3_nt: TGTGCCAGCAGCGTCGACAATCAGCCCCAGCATTTT
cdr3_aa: CASSVDNQPQHF

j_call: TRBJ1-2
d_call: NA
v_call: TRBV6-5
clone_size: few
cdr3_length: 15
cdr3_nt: TGTGCCAGCAGTTTACAGGGAGAACTACCGCATGGCTACACCTTC
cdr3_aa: CASSLQGELPHGYTF

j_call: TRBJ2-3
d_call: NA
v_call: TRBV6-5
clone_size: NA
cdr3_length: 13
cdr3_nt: TGTTCCAGCAGTTACTCGCTCCATGATACGCAGTATTTT
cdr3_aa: CSSSYSLHDTQYF

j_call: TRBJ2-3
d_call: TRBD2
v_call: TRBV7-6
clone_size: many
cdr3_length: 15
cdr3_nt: TGTGCCAGCAGCTTAGCGGCGGGGGGCAGAGATACGCAGTATTTT
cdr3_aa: CASSLAAGGRDTQYF

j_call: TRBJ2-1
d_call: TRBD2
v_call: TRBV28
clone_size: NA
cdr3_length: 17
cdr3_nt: TGTGCCAGCGGGTTAGCGGGGGCCTCAGCCTCCTACAATGAGCAGTTCTTC
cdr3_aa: CASGLAGASASYNEQFF

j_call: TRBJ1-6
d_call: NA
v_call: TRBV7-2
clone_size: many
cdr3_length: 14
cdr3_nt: TGTGCCAGCATCCAAAGAACAGGACGGGCACCCCTCCACTTT
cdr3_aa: CASIQRTGRAPLHF

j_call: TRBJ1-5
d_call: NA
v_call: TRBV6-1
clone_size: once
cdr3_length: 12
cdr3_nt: TGTGCCAGTAATGCCGGCAATCAGCCCCAGCATTTT
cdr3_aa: CASNAGNQPQHF

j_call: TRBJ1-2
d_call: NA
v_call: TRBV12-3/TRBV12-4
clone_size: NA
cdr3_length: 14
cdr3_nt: TGTGCCAGCGGCTATTCGGGGGTAAACTATGGCTACACCTTC
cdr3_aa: CASGYSGVNYGYTF

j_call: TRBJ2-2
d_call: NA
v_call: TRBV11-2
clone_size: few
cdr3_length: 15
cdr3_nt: TGTGCCAGCAGCTTAGGCCCAGGACCCACCGGGGAGCTGTTTTTT
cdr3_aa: CASSLGPGPTGELFF

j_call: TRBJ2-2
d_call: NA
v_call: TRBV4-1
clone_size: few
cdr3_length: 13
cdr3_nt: TGCGCCAGCAGCCAAATAACAGGAAGGGAGCTGTTTTTT
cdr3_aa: CASSQITGRELFF

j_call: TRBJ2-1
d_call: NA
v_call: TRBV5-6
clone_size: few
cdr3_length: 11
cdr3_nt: TGTGCCAGCAGCTATACAGGGAAGCAGTTCTTC
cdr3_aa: CASSYTGKQFF

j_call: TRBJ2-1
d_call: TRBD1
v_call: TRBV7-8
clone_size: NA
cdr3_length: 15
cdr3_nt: TGTGCCAGCAGCTCGACAGGGGGCTCCTACAATGAGCAGTTATTC
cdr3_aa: CASSSTGGSYNEQLF

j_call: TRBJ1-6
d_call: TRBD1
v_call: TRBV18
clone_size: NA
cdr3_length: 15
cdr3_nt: TGTGCCAGCTCACCCCTGGACAGGGGCAATTCACCCCTCCACTTT
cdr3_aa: CASSPLDRGNSPLHF

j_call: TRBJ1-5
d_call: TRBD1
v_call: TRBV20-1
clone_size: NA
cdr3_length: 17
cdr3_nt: TGCAGTGCTAGAGATGAGACAGGGGTTTCGGGCAATCAGCCCCAGCATTTT
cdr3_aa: CSARDETGVSGNQPQHF

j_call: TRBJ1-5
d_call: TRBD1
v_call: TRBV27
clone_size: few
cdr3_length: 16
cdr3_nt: TGTGCCAGCAGAACCGGGACAGGGGGAGTCGGTCAGCCCCAGCATTTT
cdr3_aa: CASRTGTGGVGQPQHF

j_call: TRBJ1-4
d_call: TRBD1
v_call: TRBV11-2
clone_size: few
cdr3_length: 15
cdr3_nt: TGTGCCAGCAGCTCGGACAGGGGAAAAAATGAAAAACTGTTTTTT
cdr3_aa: CASSSDRGKNEKLFF

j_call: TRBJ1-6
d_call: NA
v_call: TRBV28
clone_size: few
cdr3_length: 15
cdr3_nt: NA
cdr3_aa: CASSSSQGLNSPLHF

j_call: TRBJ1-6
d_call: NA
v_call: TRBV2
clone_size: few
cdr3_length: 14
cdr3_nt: TGTGCCAGCTCACAACAGGGTCCCAATTCACCCCTCCACTTT
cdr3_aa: CASSQQGPNSPLHF

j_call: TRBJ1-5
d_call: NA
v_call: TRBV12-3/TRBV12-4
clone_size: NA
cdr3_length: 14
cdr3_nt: TGTGCCAGCACCTTTGGAGGAATCAATCAGCCCCAGCATTTT
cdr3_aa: CASTFGGINQPQHF

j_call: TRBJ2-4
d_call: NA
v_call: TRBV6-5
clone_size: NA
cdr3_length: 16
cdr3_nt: TGTGCCAGCAGTTACTCGAGGTTTTTAGCCAAAAACATTCAGTACTTC
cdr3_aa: CASSYSRFLAKNIQYF

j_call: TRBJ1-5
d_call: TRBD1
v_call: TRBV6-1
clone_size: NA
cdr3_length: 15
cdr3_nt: TGTGCCAGCAGAGGACAGGGATTCGTTATGCAGCCCCAGCATTTT
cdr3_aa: CASRGQGFVMQPQHF